This is a list of T cell receptor beta chains from one sample in a study of CD8+ T cells in alopecia areata. The data were produced by immunoSEQ multiplex PCR, yet TCRdb's version contains in-frame clones alone and is incomplete. The data contain some 200,000 clones, around three fifths of them seen just once; the ten biggest clones take up 1.6%. Material: CD4+ T cells sorted from blood, obtained at week 4, from a patient treated with tofacitinib. The receptors stem from a human donor with alopecia areata. Each CDR3 is given with its conserved first and last residue. A D gene is named only where the DNA matches it firmly. Size values are once, few and many counts, or a class for expanded clones, and some rows have none.

d_call	clone_size	v_call	j_call	cdr3_nt	cdr3_aa
.	few	TRBV11-3	TRBJ2-2	TGTGCCAGCAGCCCCCGGGTGACCGGGGAGCTGTTTTTT	CASSPRVTGELFF
.	.	TRBV7-3	TRBJ2-5	TGTGCCAGCAGCTTACTAGGCAGGGCCGAAGAGACCCAGTACTTC	CASSLLGRAEETQYF
.	.	TRBV29-1	TRBJ2-3	TGCAGCGTTGCGGGTGGAGATACGCAGTATTTT	CSVAGGDTQYF
.	.	TRBV10-3	TRBJ2-4	TGTGCCATCAGTGAGTCTGGGGGGCCGGCCAAAAACATTCAGTACTTC	CAISESGGPAKNIQYF
.	.	TRBV30	TRBJ1-4	TGTGCCTGGGGGCTCAGGGAAAAACTGTTTTTT	CAWGLREKLFF
TRBD2	.	TRBV4-3	TRBJ2-3	TGCGCCAGCAGCCAAACTAGCGGGAGCACAGATACGCAGTATTTT	CASSQTSGSTDTQYF
.	.	TRBV6-5	TRBJ2-3	TGTGCCAGCAGCGGCCTGGGATTGGGCACAGATACGCAGTATTTT	CASSGLGLGTDTQYF
TRBD1	.	TRBV29-1	TRBJ2-5	TGCAGCGTCAGACAGGGGGCCGGGGAGACCCAGTACTTC	CSVRQGAGETQYF
.	few	TRBV4-3	TRBJ2-5	TGCGCCAGCAGCCAAGATGCGAGAGGGACCAGGACCCAGTACTTC	CASSQDARGTRTQYF
.	once	TRBV7-9	TRBJ1-2	TGTGCCAGCACTCCGGGTGGGACCCAGCTCTACTATGGCTACACCTTC	CASTPGGTQLYYGYTF
.	.	TRBV10-3	TRBJ1-2	TGTGCCATCAGTGGGGGATATGGCTACACCTTC	CAISGGYGYTF
.	.	TRBV30	TRBJ1-6	TGTGCCTGGAGTAAGGGAGGTGGTTATTCACCCCTCCACTTT	CAWSKGGGYSPLHF
.	.	TRBV7-8	TRBJ2-7	TGTGCCAGCAGCTTAGAGGTGCGAGACAGTCTGAAGGACGAGCAGTACTTC	CASSLEVRDSLKDEQYF
TRBD1	.	TRBV30	TRBJ1-2	TGTGCCTGGTCGACAGGGGCTAACTATGGCTACACCTTC	CAWSTGANYGYTF
.	once	TRBV6-5	TRBJ2-1	TGTGCCAGCAGTTCCATAATCCGGGGGTACAATGAGCAGTTCTTC	CASSSIIRGYNEQFF
.	.	TRBV14	TRBJ1-2	TGTGCCAGCAGCTTTCAGATGGGGGGCTACACCTTC	CASSFQMGGYTF
.	.	TRBV7-6	TRBJ2-2	TGTGCCAGCAGCTCCTCGGGGACGGAGCTGTTTTTT	CASSSSGTELFF